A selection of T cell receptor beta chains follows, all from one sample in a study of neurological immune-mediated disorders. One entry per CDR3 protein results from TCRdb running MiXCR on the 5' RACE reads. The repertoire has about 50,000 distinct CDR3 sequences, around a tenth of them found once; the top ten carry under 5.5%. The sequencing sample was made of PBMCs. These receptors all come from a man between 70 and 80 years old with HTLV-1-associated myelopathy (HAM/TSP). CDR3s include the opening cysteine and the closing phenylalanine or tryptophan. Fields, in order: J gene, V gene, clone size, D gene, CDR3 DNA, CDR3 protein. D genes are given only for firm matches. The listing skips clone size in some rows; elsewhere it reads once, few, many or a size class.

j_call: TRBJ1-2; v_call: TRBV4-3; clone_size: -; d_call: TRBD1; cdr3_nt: TGCGCCAGCAGCCCGGGACAGGGAAAGAGAGACGGCTACACCTTC; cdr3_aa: CASSPGQGKRDGYTF
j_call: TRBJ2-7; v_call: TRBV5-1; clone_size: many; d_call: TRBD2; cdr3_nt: TGCGCCAGCAGCTTGGTAGCGGGCGGGTCCTACGAGCAGTACTTC; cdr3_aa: CASSLVAGGSYEQYF
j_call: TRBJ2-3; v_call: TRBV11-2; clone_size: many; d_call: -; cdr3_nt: TGTGCCAGCGCATATGCGGGACAGTCCTCAGATACGCAGTATTTT; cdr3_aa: CASAYAGQSSDTQYF
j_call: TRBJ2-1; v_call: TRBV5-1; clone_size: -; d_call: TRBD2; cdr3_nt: TGCGCCAGCAGCCTATTAGCGGTAGCGGGCAATGAGCAGTTCTTC; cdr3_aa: CASSLLAVAGNEQFF
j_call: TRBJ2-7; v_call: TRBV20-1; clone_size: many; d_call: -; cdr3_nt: TGCGGAACAGGCCCCGAGCAGTACTTC; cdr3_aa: CGTGPEQYF
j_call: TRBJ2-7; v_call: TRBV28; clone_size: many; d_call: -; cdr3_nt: TGTGCCAGCAGTTTGTTAGGGTGGGGTTCTAAGGACGAGCAGTACTTC; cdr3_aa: CASSLLGWGSKDEQYF
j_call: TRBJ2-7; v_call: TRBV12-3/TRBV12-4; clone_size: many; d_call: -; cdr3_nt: TGTGCCAGCAGTTTAGGACAGTCCTACGAGCAGTACTTC; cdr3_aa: CASSLGQSYEQYF
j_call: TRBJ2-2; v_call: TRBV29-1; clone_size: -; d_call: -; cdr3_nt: TGCAGCGTGACGATGACCACCGGGGAGCTGTTTTTT; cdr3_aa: CSVTMTTGELFF
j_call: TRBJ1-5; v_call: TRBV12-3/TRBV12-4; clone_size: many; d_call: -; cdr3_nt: TGTGCCAGCAGTTTAACCAGGGGAAATCAGCCCCAGCATTTT; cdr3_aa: CASSLTRGNQPQHF
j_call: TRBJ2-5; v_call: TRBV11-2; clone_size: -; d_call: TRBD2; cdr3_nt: TGTGCCAGCAGCTCACTAGCGGGAGGGCCTGTGATGGCCCAGTACTTC; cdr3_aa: CASSSLAGGPVMAQYF
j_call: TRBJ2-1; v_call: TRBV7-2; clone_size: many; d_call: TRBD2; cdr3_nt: TGTGCCAGCAGCTTAGTTAGGGGCGGGAGATCTTTCTTC; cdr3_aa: CASSLVRGGRSFF
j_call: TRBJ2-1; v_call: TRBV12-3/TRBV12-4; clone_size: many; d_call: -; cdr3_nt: TGTGCCAGCAGGGGGAGTTGGGGAAATGAGCAGTTCTTC; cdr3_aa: CASRGSWGNEQFF
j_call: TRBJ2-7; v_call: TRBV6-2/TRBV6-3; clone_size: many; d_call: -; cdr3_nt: TGTGCCAGCCAACATTACGGTACCTTCTCCTACGAGCAGTACTTC; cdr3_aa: CASQHYGTFSYEQYF
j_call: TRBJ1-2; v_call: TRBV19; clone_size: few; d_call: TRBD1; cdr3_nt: TGTGCCAGTAGCCCAGCCTACAGGGGTAGCTATGGCTACACCTTC; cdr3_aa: CASSPAYRGSYGYTF
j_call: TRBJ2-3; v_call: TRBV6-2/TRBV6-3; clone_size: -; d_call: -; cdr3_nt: TGTGCCAGCAGAAAAAGCACAGATACGCAGTATTTT; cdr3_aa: CASRKSTDTQYF
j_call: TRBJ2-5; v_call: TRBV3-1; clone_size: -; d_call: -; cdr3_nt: TGTGCCAGCAGCCAAGTTAACACTGAAGAGACCCAGTACTTC; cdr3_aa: CASSQVNTEETQYF
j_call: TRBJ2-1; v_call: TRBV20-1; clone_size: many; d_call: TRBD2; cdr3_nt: TGCAGTGCCGACTGGACTAGCGGGGGGAATGAGCAGTTCTTC; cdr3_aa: CSADWTSGGNEQFF
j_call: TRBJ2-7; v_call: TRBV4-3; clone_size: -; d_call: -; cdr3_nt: TGCGCCAGCAGCCAAGTCCTGGGGGGCTACGAGCAGTACTTC; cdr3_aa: CASSQVLGGYEQYF
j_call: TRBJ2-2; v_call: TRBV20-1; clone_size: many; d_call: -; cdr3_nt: TGCAGTGCCAGAGGGCAGGCGGGCGGGGAGCTGTTTTTT; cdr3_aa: CSARGQAGGELFF
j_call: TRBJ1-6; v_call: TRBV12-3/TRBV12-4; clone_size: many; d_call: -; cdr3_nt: TGTGCCAGCAGTTTCATCGGGGGCGCGAGGGATTCACCCCTCCACTTT; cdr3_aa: CASSFIGGARDSPLHF
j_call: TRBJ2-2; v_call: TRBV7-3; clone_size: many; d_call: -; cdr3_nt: TGTGCCAGCAGCCGACAGAACACCGGGGAGCTGTTTTTT; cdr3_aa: CASSRQNTGELFF
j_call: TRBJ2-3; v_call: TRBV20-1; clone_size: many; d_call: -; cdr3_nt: TGCAGTGCTAGGAGGAGACGGGCTTCTAGCACAGATACGCAGTATTTT; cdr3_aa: CSARRRRASSTDTQYF
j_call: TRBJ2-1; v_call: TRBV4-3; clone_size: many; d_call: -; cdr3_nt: TGCGCCAGCAGCCTAAGTAGGGCTCGGAATGAGCAGTTCTTC; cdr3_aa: CASSLSRARNEQFF
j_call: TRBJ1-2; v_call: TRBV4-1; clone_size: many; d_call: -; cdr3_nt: TGCGCCAGCAGCCGGGGCGGGCCCTTTGATGGCTACACCTTC; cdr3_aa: CASSRGGPFDGYTF
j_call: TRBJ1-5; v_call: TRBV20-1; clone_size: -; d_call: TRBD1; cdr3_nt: TGCAGTGCTAGACACAGGGGCAACAATCAGCCCCAGCATTTT; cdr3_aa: CSARHRGNNQPQHF
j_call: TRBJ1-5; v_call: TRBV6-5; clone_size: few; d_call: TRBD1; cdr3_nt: TGTGCTACCGGGACAGTCTTTCGCCAGCCCCAGCATTTT; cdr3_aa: CATGTVFRQPQHF
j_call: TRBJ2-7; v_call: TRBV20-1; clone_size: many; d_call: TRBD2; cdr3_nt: TGCGGTAGCGGGGGGTCCTACGAGCAGTACTTC; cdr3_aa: CGSGGSYEQYF
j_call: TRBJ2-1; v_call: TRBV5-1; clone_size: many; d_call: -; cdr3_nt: TGCGCCAGCAGCTTGGGTCCGGGGCAGGGTGAGCAGTTCTTC; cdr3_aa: CASSLGPGQGEQFF
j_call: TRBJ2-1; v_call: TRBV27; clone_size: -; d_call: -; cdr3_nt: TGTGCCAGCACCCAAAGGGCGGGACCAGACAACTACAATGAGCAGTTCTTC; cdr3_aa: CASTQRAGPDNYNEQFF
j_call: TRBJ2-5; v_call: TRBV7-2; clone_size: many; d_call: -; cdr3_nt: TGTGCCAGCAGCGGCCGGGGGGCAGAGACCCAGTACTTC; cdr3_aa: CASSGRGAETQYF
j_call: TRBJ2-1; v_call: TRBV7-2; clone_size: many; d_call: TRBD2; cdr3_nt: TGTGCCAGCAGCTCATTTCTAGCGGGAGTTGGGCAGTTCTTC; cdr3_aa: CASSSFLAGVGQFF
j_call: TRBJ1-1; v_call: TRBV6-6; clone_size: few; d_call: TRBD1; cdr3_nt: TGTGCCAGCAGTACACAGGGGGGGAGCACTGAAGCTTTCTTT; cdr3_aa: CASSTQGGSTEAFF
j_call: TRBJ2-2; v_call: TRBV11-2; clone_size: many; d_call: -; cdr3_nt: TGTGCCAGCAACACGGACAGAAGTAGAACCGGGGAGCTGTTTTTT; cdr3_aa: CASNTDRSRTGELFF
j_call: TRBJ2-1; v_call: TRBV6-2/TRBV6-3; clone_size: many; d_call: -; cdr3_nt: TGTGCCAGCAGTCGCTGGTATGAGCAGTTCTTC; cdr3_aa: CASSRWYEQFF
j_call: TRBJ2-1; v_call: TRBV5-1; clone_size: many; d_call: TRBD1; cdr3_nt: TGCGCCAGCAGCTCAAACAACAGGGGCAATGAGCAGTTCTTC; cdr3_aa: CASSSNNRGNEQFF
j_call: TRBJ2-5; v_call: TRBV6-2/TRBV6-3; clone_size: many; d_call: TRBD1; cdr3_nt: TGTGCCAGCAGACAGGGACAGGGGACCCAAGAGACCCAGTACTTC; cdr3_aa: CASRQGQGTQETQYF
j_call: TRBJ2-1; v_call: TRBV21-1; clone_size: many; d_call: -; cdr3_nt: TGTGCCAGCAGCAAAGTGATGGGGGGTCCCAGCTATGAGCAGTTCTTC; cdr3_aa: CASSKVMGGPSYEQFF
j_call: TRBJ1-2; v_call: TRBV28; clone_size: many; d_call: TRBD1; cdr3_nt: TGTGCCAGCAGTTCCCCCGGTGAAGGGGGCGGCTATGGCTACACCTTC; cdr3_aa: CASSSPGEGGGYGYTF
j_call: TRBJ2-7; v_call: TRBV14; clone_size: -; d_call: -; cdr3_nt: TGTGCCAGCAGCCCGGGGTCCTTGGAGCAGTACTTC; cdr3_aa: CASSPGSLEQYF
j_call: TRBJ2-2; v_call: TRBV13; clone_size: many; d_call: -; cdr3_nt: TGTGCCAGCAGCTTAGGGGTAGGACTACACACCGGGGAGCTGTTTTTT; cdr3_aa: CASSLGVGLHTGELFF
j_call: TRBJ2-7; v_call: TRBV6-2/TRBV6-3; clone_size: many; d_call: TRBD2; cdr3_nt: TGTGCCAGCGGATTGACTAGCGGCTCTCTCGAGCAGTACTTC; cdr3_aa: CASGLTSGSLEQYF
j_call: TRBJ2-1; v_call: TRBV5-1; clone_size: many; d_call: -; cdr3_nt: TGCGCCAGCAGCGAGGGGGACATTAATAATGAGCAGTTCTTC; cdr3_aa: CASSEGDINNEQFF
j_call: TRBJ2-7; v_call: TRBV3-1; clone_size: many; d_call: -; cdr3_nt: TGTGCCAGCAGCCAAGAAGCAGGGAACGTGGTAGAGCAGTACTTC; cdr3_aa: CASSQEAGNVVEQYF
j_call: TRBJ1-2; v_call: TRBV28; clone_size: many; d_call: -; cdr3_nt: TGTGCCAGCACCCTTACCGGGACGAAAGGCTACACCTTC; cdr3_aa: CASTLTGTKGYTF
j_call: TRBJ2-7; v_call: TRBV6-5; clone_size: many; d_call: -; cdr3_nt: TGTGCCAGCAGTCTAAGGACGGCCGGCAACGAGCAGTACTTC; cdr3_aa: CASSLRTAGNEQYF
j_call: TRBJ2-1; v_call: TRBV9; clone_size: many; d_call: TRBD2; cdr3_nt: TGTGCCAGCAGTGAAAGGACTAGCGGGTCCAATGAGCAGTTCTTC; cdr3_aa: CASSERTSGSNEQFF
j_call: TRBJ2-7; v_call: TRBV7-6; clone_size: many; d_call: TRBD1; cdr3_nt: TGTGCCAGCAGCCGTGAGAGGGGACAGAGCTACGAGCAGTACTTC; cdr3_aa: CASSRERGQSYEQYF
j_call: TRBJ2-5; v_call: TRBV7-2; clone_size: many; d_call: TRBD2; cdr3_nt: TGTGCCAGCAGCTTAATTCGAGCGGGGGGCCAAGAGACCCAGTACTTC; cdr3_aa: CASSLIRAGGQETQYF
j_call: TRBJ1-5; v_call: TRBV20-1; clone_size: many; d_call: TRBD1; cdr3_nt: TGCAGTGTCATTCAGGGGGCTGGCAATCAGCCCCAGCATTTT; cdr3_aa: CSVIQGAGNQPQHF
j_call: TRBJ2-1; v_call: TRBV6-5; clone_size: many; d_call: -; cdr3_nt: TGTGCCAGCGGGAGGTGGTACAATGAGCAGTTCTTC; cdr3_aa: CASGRWYNEQFF
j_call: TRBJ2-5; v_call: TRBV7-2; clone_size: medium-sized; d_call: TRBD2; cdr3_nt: TGTGCCAGCAGCTTTGGCGGGAGGGTAGAGACCCAGTACTTC; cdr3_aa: CASSFGGRVETQYF
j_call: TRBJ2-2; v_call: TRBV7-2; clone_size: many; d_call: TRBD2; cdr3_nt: TGTGCCAGCAGCAAGGCCACTAGCGGGGACGGCGGGGAGCTGTTTTTT; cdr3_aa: CASSKATSGDGGELFF
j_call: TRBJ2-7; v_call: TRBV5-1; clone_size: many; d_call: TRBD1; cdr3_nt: TGCGCCAGCAGCTTGGACAGGGGGACGACCTACGAGCAGTACTTC; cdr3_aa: CASSLDRGTTYEQYF